This T cell receptor beta chain is drawn from a study of blood T cells in healthy people across ages. The table lists this clonotype with a few counts. Its cognate antigen is unknown. The CDR3 has 19 amino acids. From germline, CDR1 is SGHRS and CDR2 YFSETQ. V lost 1 base, J lost 11 bases, and 26 bases stayed unmatched. A second about 6 to 11 cycle PCR used barcoded and J-beta primers. TCRdb analysed the 5' RACE reads with MiXCR anew, one entry per CDR3 protein. The sample consists of 1.5 million to 2 million distinct CDR3 sequences, about 49% of them appearing once. General study findings and limits: Per-million-T-cell TCR beta diversity fell roughly linearly with age.

This rearrangement joins TRBV5-1 to TRBJ2-5; TRBD1 aligns across 7 bases. The clonotype originates from a woman aged 40 to 49 in good health. The specimen was blood. This CDR3 is CASSLRTGTTLQGNNGQYF. CDR3 bases: TGCGCCAGCAGCTTGAGAACAGGGACAACCCTACAGGGGAACAATGGGCAGTACTTC.